Below, 28 T cell receptor beta chains from the same sample are listed, as sequenced in a study of T cells in Graves' hyperthyroidism and ophthalmopathy. The source material, RNA transcripts, was used to amplify TCR beta CDR3 regions. First-round RT-PCR targeting the TCR CDR3 was performed with the HTBI primer set. MiXCR, run by TCRdb on the multiplex PCR reads, gives a single entry per CDR3 protein. The sample lists a few hundred thousand distinct CDR3 sequences, approximately 49% occurring once. The sample was peripheral blood or thyroid tissue (not recorded which). All receptors derive from an adult woman with Graves' disease, either hyperthyroidism or ophthalmopathy (not recorded which).

This clonotype appeared many times. J is TRBJ2-5 and V is TRBV19; D call uncertain. Germline assignment: CDR1 LNHDA and CDR2 SQIVND (reference sequence). The length of the CDR3 is 13 residues. The V end lost 1 base, the J end lost 5 bases, and 8 bases lay between the germline ends. CDR3 region: CASSIGPRETQYF. CDR3 nucleotide sequence: TGTGCCAGTAGTATAGGCCCGAGGGAGACCCAGTACTTC.

Ten or more counts support this clonotype. The J gene is TRBJ1-2, the V gene TRBV12-3 or TRBV12-4; D possibly corresponds to TRBD1 (6 bases). Between the trimmed V and J ends, which lost 6 bases and 2 bases, there was a span of 10 bases. This CDR3 is built from 13 residues. Here the CDR3 DNA reads TGTGCCAGCAGCAACCAGGGGAACTATGGCTACACCTTC. Amino acids: CASSNQGNYGYTF.

The genes are TRBV2 and TRBJ2-5, with D perhaps matching TRBD2 (6 bases). Trimming stripped 8 bases from V and 6 bases from J, with 19 bases between. The CDR3 runs to 14 residues. Germline-derived CDR1 and CDR2 are SNHLY and FYNNEI. The CDR3 sequence: CASRDGRGLQTQYF. CDR3 DNA: TGTGCCAGCCGAGACGGGAGAGGGCTACAGACCCAGTACTTC.

This clonotype was counted many times. This rearrangement joins TRBV6-5 to TRBJ1-2, with TRBD1 identical over 7 bases. Germline V gives CDR1 MNHEY, CDR2 SVGAGI. CDR3 length equals 15 residues. The ends lost 2 bases at V and 8 bases at J; junction bases unmatched: 11. CDR3 DNA: TGTGCCAGCAGTTACATTGGGGGCAGGGGGACGGGCTACACCTTC. This codes for CASSYIGGRGTGYTF.

This clonotype was counted at least ten times. V usage is TRBV11-2 and J usage is TRBJ1-2; possibly TRBD1 for D (5 bases). CDR3 length: 14 amino acids. Trimming shortened V by 3 bases and J by 4 bases, and 12 bases separated the two germline ends. From germline, CDR1 is SGHAT and CDR2 FQNNGV. This CDR3 reads CASSLIPGSYGYTF. In DNA, the CDR3 is TGTGCCAGCAGCTTGATACCAGGGTCCTATGGCTACACCTTC.

This clonotype came up many times. The chain recombines TRBV3-1 with TRBJ2-5; D remains unclear. CDR1 and CDR2 (germline): LGHDT, YNNKEL (reference sequence). This CDR3 has 12 amino acids. V was pared by 4 bases and J by 8 bases, with 11 bases between. The CDR3 is CASSPTLGTQYF. In DNA form, the CDR3 reads TGTGCCAGCAGCCCCACTCTGGGAACCCAGTACTTC.

This clonotype was found many times. This chain connects TRBV12-3 or TRBV12-4 to TRBJ2-5, with a possible D match to TRBD1 (6 bases). The CDR3 runs 13 residues. The germline V and J ends were trimmed by 4 bases and 2 bases, with 8 bases remaining between them. The CDR3 DNA reads as TGTGCCAGCAGTTCTCAGGGGCAAGAGACCCAGTACTTC. It encodes CASSSQGQETQYF.

The rearrangement links TRBV7-9 to TRBJ1-1; D remains unclear. The V gene's germline CDR1 is SEHNR and CDR2 FQNEAQ (reference sequence). CDR3 length equals 15 residues. Trimming removed 4 bases from V and 4 bases from J, with 16 bases in between. The CDR3 loop is CASSSGPPTSTEAFF. The CDR3, as DNA: TGTGCCAGCAGCTCCGGTCCTCCCACGAGCACTGAAGCTTTCTTT.

This clonotype turned up a few times. The V call is TRBV7-2, the J call TRBJ1-2; 8 positions agree with TRBD1. The germline V gene encodes CDR1 SGHTA and CDR2 FQGNSA. The CDR3 is 14 amino acids. V lost 5 bases to trimming and J lost 3 bases; unmatched junction nucleotides: 5. CDR3 coding DNA: TGTGCCAGCAGCCGACGACAGGGGTACTATGGCTACACCTTC. It specifies CASSRRQGYYGYTF.

In its sample, this clonotype was seen a few times. This chain joins TRBV7-9 and TRBJ2-7; D is uncertain. The CDR3 totals 12 residues. V was clipped by 5 bases and J by 3 bases, with 8 bases between them. Germline CDR1 and CDR2: SEHNR and FQNEAQ (reference sequence). For the CDR3, the DNA is TGTGCCAGCAGCCGTATGGTCTACGAGCAGTACTTC. Its protein is CASSRMVYEQYF.

V usage is TRBV7-2 and J usage is TRBJ2-6, with D perhaps matching TRBD1 or TRBD2 (5 bases each). The V and J ends lost 2 bases and 4 bases respectively, with 12 bases between them. The germline gives CDR1 SGHTA, CDR2 FQGNSA. This CDR3 spans 16 amino acids. The CDR3 sequence is CASSLPGSTGANVLTF. In nucleotides, the CDR3 is TGTGCCAGCAGCTTACCAGGGAGTACGGGGGCCAACGTCCTGACTTTC.

The gene calls are TRBV14 and TRBJ2-7, with a tentative D call TRBD2 (5 bases). Germline V gives CDR1 SGHDN, CDR2 FVKESK. Trimming cost V 0 bases and J 13 bases, with 16 bases left between them. The CDR3 covers 13 residues. CDR3 in DNA: TGTGCCAGCAGCCAAGATCCTCCGGGGTTGTGCTACTTC. It encodes CASSQDPPGLCYF.

This clonotype was detected many times. The rearrangement joins TRBV12-3 or TRBV12-4 to TRBJ2-2; tentative D call: TRBD1 (5 bases). Trimming took off 6 bases at V and 1 base at J, with 15 bases between the two ends. This CDR3 comprises 16 residues. The DNA for the CDR3 is TGTGCCAGCAGACCCACTAAGGGGCAGAACACCGGGGAGCTGTTTTTT. Translation: CASRPTKGQNTGELFF.

The chain combines TRBV29-1 with TRBJ1-1, with 11 bases lining up with TRBD1. CDR1 SQVTM and CDR2 ANQGSEA come from the germline V gene. Trimming cost V 6 bases and J 6 bases; bases outside gene matches: 9. This CDR3 contains 14 residues. The CDR3 region has the DNA TGCAGCGTCGTCACGGGACAGGGGGAACCTGAAGCTTTCTTT. Translated, it gives CSVVTGQGEPEAFF.

The J gene is TRBJ1-6, the V gene TRBV19; weak D call: TRBD1 (5 bases). V was shortened by 6 bases and J by 7 bases, with 16 bases between the two germline ends. This CDR3 is built from 15 residues. CDR1 and CDR2 (germline): LNHDA, SQIVND (reference sequence). The CDR3 coding sequence is TGTGCCAGTAGACCGACCGGGACGGGCAATTCACCCCTCCACTTT. It codes for CASRPTGTGNSPLHF. Supplemented by reference TRBV19 and TRBJ1-6, the full variable domain reads DGGITQSPKYLFRKEGQNVTLSCEQNLNHDAMYWYRQDPGQGLRLIYYSQIVNDFQKGDIAEGYSVSREKKESFPLTVTSAQKNPTAFYLCASRPTGTGNSPLHFGNGTRLTVT.

This clonotype was found once. The rearrangement links TRBV11-2 to TRBJ2-2; the match to TRBD2 covers 7 bases. This CDR3 has 15 amino acids. From germline, CDR1 is SGHAT and CDR2 FQNNGV. The trim removed 5 bases at V and 4 bases at J, leaving 7 bases unmatched. CDR3 sequence reads: CASSTSGGRTGELFF. The CDR3 DNA reads TGTGCCAGCAGCACCTCGGGGGGACGCACCGGGGAGCTGTTTTTT.

In this sample, this clonotype turned up many times. The chain employs TRBV7-2 and TRBJ1-1; no clear D. CDR1 is SGHTA and CDR2 is FQGNSA in the germline V gene. The CDR3 spans 15 residues. The ends were cut back, 0 bases at V and 0 bases at J, with 8 bases in the middle. The CDR3 reads CASSLATAMNTEAFF. CDR3 DNA sequence: TGTGCCAGCAGCTTAGCTACAGCGATGAACACTGAAGCTTTCTTT.

This chain links TRBV28 with TRBJ1-1; TRBD1 might be the D (5 bases). The CDR3 consists of 13 residues. CDR1 and CDR2 (germline): MDHEN, SYDVKM. V was clipped by 7 bases and J by 1 base, with 10 bases between them. The CDR3: CASMRTPNTEAFF. The CDR3 region has the DNA TGTGCCAGCATGAGGACACCGAACACTGAAGCTTTCTTT. Combining the CDR3 with reference TRBV28 and TRBJ1-1 gives the whole variable domain DVKVTQSSRYLVKRTGEKVFLECVQDMDHENMFWYRQDPGLGLRLIYFSYDVKMKEKGDIPEGYSVSREKKERFSLILESASTNQTSMYLCASMRTPNTEAFFGQGTRLTVV.

This clonotype has a single count. The gene calls are TRBV28 and TRBJ1-5; the D gene is possibly TRBD1 (6 bases). The V end lost 6 bases, the J end lost 5 bases, and 17 bases lay between the germline ends. Germline CDR1 MDHEN, CDR2 SYDVKM. The CDR3 sequence is 15 residues long. The CDR3 nucleotides read TGTGCCAGCAGCCACGATCCAGGGGCGGATCAGCCCCAGCATTTT. It yields the protein CASSHDPGADQPQHF. Full variable domain (rest looked up from reference TRBV28 and TRBJ1-5): DVKVTQSSRYLVKRTGEKVFLECVQDMDHENMFWYRQDPGLGLRLIYFSYDVKMKEKGDIPEGYSVSREKKERFSLILESASTNQTSMYLCASSHDPGADQPQHFGDGTRLSIL.

This clonotype was observed once. The chain links TRBV5-1 to TRBJ1-3, with D unclear. Trimming pared 3 bases from V and 2 bases from J, leaving 6 bases between. Germline CDR1 SGHRS, CDR2 YFSETQ. The CDR3 runs 13 residues. CDR3 region: CASSSTAGNTIYF. CDR3 in DNA: TGCGCCAGCAGCTCCACGGCTGGAAACACCATATATTTT.

The sample holds many counts of this clonotype. The V gene is TRBV19, the J gene TRBJ2-2; either TRBD1 or TRBD2 may fit D (5 bases each). The V end was cut by 6 bases, the J end by 5 bases, with 13 bases between. CDR1 and CDR2 from the germline V gene are LNHDA and SQIVND (reference sequence). This CDR3 region has 14 residues. CDR3 coding DNA: TGTGCCAGTAGGGGCCGGGGACGAACCGGGGAGCTGTTTTTT. Its translation is CASRGRGRTGELFF.

The table lists this clonotype with a few counts. The chain uses TRBV29-1 and TRBJ2-6; TRBD1 is a possible D gene (5 bases). The CDR3 covers 15 residues. The ends were cut back, 0 bases at V and 2 bases at J, with 8 bases in the middle. CDR1 and CDR2 (germline): SQVTM, ANQGSEA. The CDR3 loop reads CSVEERGPGANVLTF. The CDR3 DNA follows: TGCAGCGTTGAAGAAAGGGGTCCTGGGGCCAACGTCCTGACTTTC.

The sample holds a few counts of this clonotype. V usage is TRBV29-1 and J usage is TRBJ2-7; D is possibly TRBD1 (5 bases). The ends were cut back, 4 bases at V and 5 bases at J, with 18 bases in the middle. The CDR3 spans 14 residues. The germline V gene encodes CDR1 SQVTM and CDR2 ANQGSEA. In DNA, the CDR3 is TGCAGCGTTGCCGGGTCAGGGTCGGCGAACGAGCAGTACTTC. As protein: CSVAGSGSANEQYF.

The chain links TRBV2 to TRBJ1-2, with D perhaps matching TRBD1 (5 bases). The CDR3 contains 11 residues. V was shortened by 6 bases and J by 8 bases, with 10 bases between the two germline ends. Germline CDR1 SNHLY, CDR2 FYNNEI. CDR3 coding DNA: TGTGCCAGCAGGCCAGCAGGGGGCTACACCTTC. It codes for CASRPAGGYTF. The full variable domain, rest sourced from reference TRBV2 and TRBJ1-2, is EPEVTQTPSHQVTQMGQEVILRCVPISNHLYFYWYRQILGQKVEFLVSFYNNEISEKSEIFDDQFSVERPDGSNFTLKIRSTKLEDSAMYFCASRPAGGYTFGSGTRLTVV.

The table lists this clonotype with many counts. The chain uses TRBV7-2 and TRBJ2-7; perhaps TRBD2 as D (7 bases). Trimming took 5 bases from V and 6 from J, leaving 17 bases between them. Germline V gene data show CDR1 as SGHTA and CDR2 as FQGNSA. The CDR3 is 14 amino acids. In DNA, the CDR3 is TGTGCCAGCAGCCGGGGGGCCCTTACTGCCGAGCAGTACTTC. It yields the protein CASSRGALTAEQYF.

This clonotype was picked up a small number of times. V gene TRBV20-1 combines with J gene TRBJ2-2; D is uncertain. V lost 3 bases to trimming and J lost 8 bases, with 7 bases between them. CDR3 length equals 11 residues. Germline assignment: CDR1 DFQATT and CDR2 SNEGSKA (reference sequence). The DNA of the CDR3 is TGCAGTGCTAGTGGTTTAGGGGAGCTGTTTTTT. Translated: CSASGLGELFF.

This clonotype was observed a handful of times. This rearrangement joins TRBV7-9 to TRBJ1-2, with a weak D call TRBD1 (6 bases). This CDR3 has 13 residues. Trimming left V 5 bases short and J 4 bases short, with 11 bases between. The germline CDR1 and CDR2 sequences are SEHNR and FQNEAQ (reference sequence). CDR3 protein: CASSPDSPYGYTF. The CDR3 nucleotides are TGTGCCAGCAGCCCGGACAGCCCCTATGGCTACACCTTC.

On this clonotype: A single base separates this from a much larger clone, so it may be a read error. This chain joins TRBV9 and TRBJ2-7, with TRBD2 matching 11 bases. This CDR3 has 15 residues. Germline-derived CDR1 and CDR2 are SGDLS and YYNGEE. The CDR3 DNA sequence: TGTGCCAGCAGCGCGGGACTAGCGGAAACCTACGAGCACTACTTC. This codes for CASSAGLAETYEHYF.